This T cell receptor (beta chain) was retrieved from a study of cytomegalovirus exposure and HLA in healthy donors. Notes on the study in general: Later analysis indicated greater clonal expansion among HLA-associated TCR beta chains than among equally common other chains. In an earlier analysis, about 87% or about 30%: the productive usage of most TCR beta V segments.

Vbeta (60) and Jbeta (13) primers were used in the PCR. This table comes from immunoSEQ multiplex PCR, and its TCRdb copy is limited to in-frame clones, with some not included. The sample lists 40,000 or so clones, 90% to 95% seen once, with 2% to 3% in the top ten. Worth noting for this clone: Its antigen is as yet unknown.

The germline gives CDR1 MGHRA, CDR2 YSYEKL. With 1 base removed from V and 9 bases from J, the gap between germline ends came to 16 bases. The CDR3 loop spans 15 amino acids. The specimen was PBMCs. This sequence joins TRBV4-1 and TRBJ2-1, with D unclear. The sequence was obtained from a young woman in good health and CMV-seronegative. The CDR3 loop is CASSQAPSTSPEQFF. The CDR3 nucleotides read TGCGCCAGCAGCCAAGCCCCGTCCACTTCCCCTGAGCAGTTCTTC.